These T cell receptor beta chains were read from a single sample in a study of radiation and T cells in renal cell carcinoma. TCRdb's table, derived via immunoSEQ multiplex PCR, lists solely in-frame clones and lacks some. This sample yields about 58,000 clones, of which around 78% are seen a single time; roughly 7% belongs to the top ten. Sequences were derived from blood, sampled from a patient whose treatment included radiotherapy and nephrectomy. All receptors derive from a man in his 60s with renal cell carcinoma. Each CDR3 is given with its conserved first and last residue. The D gene is left open where the match is weak. Clone size is not always given. Where it is, it says once, few, many or a class for expanded clones.

D	size	J	V	DNA	CDR3
NA	once	TRBJ2-1	TRBV9	TGTGCCAGCACCGCAGGGGGGGAGCAGTTCTTC	CASTAGGEQFF
NA	NA	TRBJ1-1	TRBV30	TGTGCCTGGAGTGTGATGGCAGGGAGGACTGAAGCTTTCTTT	CAWSVMAGRTEAFF
NA	once	TRBJ1-4	TRBV30	TGTGCCTGGAGACCCGGGCCATTTAATGAAAAACTGTTTTTT	CAWRPGPFNEKLFF
TRBD1	NA	TRBJ1-5	TRBV6-1	TGTGCCAGCAGTGACCAGACAGGGAGTCAGCCCCAGCATTTT	CASSDQTGSQPQHF
NA	NA	TRBJ1-1	TRBV11-2	TGTGCCAGCAGCTTAGTTGGGGTTCGGACTGAAGCTTTCTTT	CASSLVGVRTEAFF
TRBD1	NA	TRBJ1-1	TRBV5-6	TGTGCCAGCAGCATGACAGGGGGCGGCACTGAAGCTTTCTTT	CASSMTGGGTEAFF
TRBD1	NA	TRBJ1-1	TRBV6-5	TGTGCCAGCAGGGACCTAGGACAGGGAGGGGTTAGGGCTTTCTTT	CASRDLGQGGVRAFF
TRBD2	NA	TRBJ2-3	TRBV19	TGTGCCAGTAGTCTGGGCGGGGGGGGAGAGCCTACAGATACGCAGTATTTT	CASSLGGGGEPTDTQYF
NA	once	TRBJ1-1	TRBV11-3	TGTGCCAGCACTATGAAGAACACTGAAGCTTTCTTT	CASTMKNTEAFF
TRBD2	NA	TRBJ2-1	TRBV5-1	TGCGCCAGCAGCTTGTTAGCGGGGGGGTCCTACAATGAGCAGTTCTTC	CASSLLAGGSYNEQFF
NA	NA	TRBJ2-6	TRBV30	TGTGCATCGACTCCCTCTGGGGCCAACGTCCTGACTTTC	CASTPSGANVLTF
NA	NA	TRBJ1-5	TRBV6-1	TGTGCCAGTCGTGGGAGTCAGCCCCAGCATTTT	CASRGSQPQHF
TRBD1	once	TRBJ1-4	TRBV5-1	TGCGCCAGCAGCTTGAATGAGGGACAGGCTAATGAAAAACTGTTTTTT	CASSLNEGQANEKLFF
NA	NA	TRBJ1-4	TRBV11-2	TGTGCCAGCAGCTTAGCTCAGGGCAGAGGAAAACTGTTTTTT	CASSLAQGRGKLFF
TRBD1	NA	TRBJ2-7	TRBV5-1	TGCGCCAGCAGCCCCGGGACAGCCTACGAGCAGTACTTC	CASSPGTAYEQYF
TRBD2	NA	TRBJ2-7	TRBV7-2	TGTGCCAGCAGCTTAGATAGCGGGGACGCCTACGAGCAGTACTTC	CASSLDSGDAYEQYF